This entry describes one T cell receptor beta chain. Germline CDR1 and CDR2: WSHSY and SAAADI. Between the trimmed V and J ends, which lost 9 bases and 7 bases, there was a span of 7 bases. CDR3 length: 10 amino acids. Only in-frame clones appear in the TCRdb table, and some are missing; sequencing was by immunoSEQ multiplex PCR. This sample yields just under 50,000 clones, of which roughly nine tenths are seen a single time; roughly a tenth belongs to the top ten. This sample was taken from a study of T cell changes during pregnancy in multiple sclerosis. This receptor was taken from a female donor with multiple sclerosis, enrolled in a pregnancy study. V and J are TRBV10-2 and TRBJ2-1, with D unresolved. Sequencing was performed on CD8+ T cells from peripheral blood mononuclear cells, taken after pregnancy. The CDR3 protein is CASLSNEQFF. CDR3 sequence (DNA): TGCGCCAGTCTGAGTAATGAGCAGTTCTTC.